This section outlines one TCR beta chain sequence together with its context. This entry is derived from a study of radiotherapy plus CTLA-4 blockade in lung cancer. V was pared by 3 bases and J by 3 bases, with 6 bases of the junction left unmatched. This CDR3 is built from 15 residues. Germline CDR1 is WNHNN and CDR2 is SYGVQD (reference sequence). TCRdb's table, derived via immunoSEQ multiplex PCR, lists solely in-frame clones and lacks some. The data contain 40,000 to 45,000 clones, approximately 70% of them singletons. The V and J genes are TRBV10-1 and TRBJ2-7; 9 positions agree with TRBD1. This material consisted of peripheral blood, taken from a patient treated with radiotherapy plus ipilimumab. The TCR sequence derives from a human donor with non-small cell lung cancer who had stable disease on radiotherapy plus ipilimumab. The CDR3 coding sequence is TGCGCCAGCAGTGACTCCGGGACAGGGATCTACGAGCAGTACTTC. Translating gives CASSDSGTGIYEQYF.